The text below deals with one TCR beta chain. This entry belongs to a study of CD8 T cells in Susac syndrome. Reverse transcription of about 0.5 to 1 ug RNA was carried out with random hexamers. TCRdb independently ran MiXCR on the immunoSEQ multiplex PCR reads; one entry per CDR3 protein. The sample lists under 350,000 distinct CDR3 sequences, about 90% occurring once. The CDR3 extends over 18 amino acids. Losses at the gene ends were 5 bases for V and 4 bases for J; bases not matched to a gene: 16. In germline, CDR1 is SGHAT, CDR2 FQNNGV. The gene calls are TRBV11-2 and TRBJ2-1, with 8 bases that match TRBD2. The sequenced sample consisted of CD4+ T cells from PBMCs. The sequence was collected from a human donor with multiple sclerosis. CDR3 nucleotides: TGTGCCAGCAGCGCCCGTCCCGAACTAGCGGCCCGTTACAATGAGCAGTTCTTC. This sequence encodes CASSARPELAARYNEQFF. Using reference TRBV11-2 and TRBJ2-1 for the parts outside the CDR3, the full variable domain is EAGVAQSPRYKIIEKRQSVAFWCNPISGHATLYWYQQILGQGPKLLIQFQNNGVVDDSQLPKDRFSAERLKGVDSTLKIQPAKLEDSAVYLCASSARPELAARYNEQFFGPGTRLTVL.